A selection of T cell receptor beta chains follows, all from one sample in a study of shared clonotypes between healthy human individuals. Data came from immunoSEQ multiplex PCR; TCRdb stores just in-frame clones and leaves some out. This table has over a million clones, roughly 75% appearing once. The specimen was memory CD4+ T cells sorted from blood. Receptor source: a man between 18 and 35 years old in good health. CDR3s include the opening cysteine and the closing phenylalanine or tryptophan. D genes are given only for firm matches. A clone size is listed for some rows: how often the clone was seen (once, few, many), or a class if it is expanded.

NA TRBD1 TRBJ1-5 TRBV30 TGTGCCTGGAGTCTCACAACAGGGGAGCCTGTTATAGGGCCCCAGCATTTT CAWSLTTGEPVIGPQHF
NA NA TRBJ1-1 TRBV19 TGTGCCAGTAGTCCAAGGGACCTCCGACCTGAAGCTTTCTTT CASSPRDLRPEAFF
NA NA TRBJ2-6 TRBV6-5 TGTGCCAGCAGTTACTCGGGAGCGGGTGGGGCCAACGTCCTGACTTTC CASSYSGAGGANVLTF
NA TRBD1 TRBJ1-5 TRBV19 TGTGCCAGTAGTATGCACAGGGGATTGGACAATCAGCCCCAGCATTTT CASSMHRGLDNQPQHF
NA NA TRBJ2-7 TRBV2 TGTGCCAGCAGTGTAGGGGCTCTGGGCGGTTCCTACGAGCAGTACTTC CASSVGALGGSYEQYF
NA NA TRBJ2-7 TRBV5-1 TGCGCCAGCAGCTTGGGGGGTAAGGGGAACGAGCAGTACTTC CASSLGGKGNEQYF
once NA TRBJ1-2 TRBV5-8 TGTGCCAGCAGCCACAGGACGTATGGCTACACCTTC CASSHRTYGYTF
NA NA TRBJ1-3 TRBV11-2 TGTGCCAGCAGCTTAGATCGAACTGGAAACACCATATATTTT CASSLDRTGNTIYF
NA NA TRBJ2-7 TRBV12-5 TGTGCTAGTGGTTTGGGATCTAGCGCCTACGAGCAGTACTTC CASGLGSSAYEQYF
NA TRBD1 TRBJ1-4 TRBV7-8 TGTGCCAGCAGCCCATCTCAGGGGGGTGAAAAACTGTTTTTT CASSPSQGGEKLFF
NA NA TRBJ2-1 TRBV9 TGTGCCAGCAGCGTAGGATCTACGGGTGAGCAGTTCTTC CASSVGSTGEQFF
NA NA TRBJ2-2 TRBV6-5 TGTGCCAGCAGTTACTCGAAGGGCGCCCTGTTTTTT CASSYSKGALFF
NA TRBD1 TRBJ1-3 TRBV11-2 TGTGCCAGCAGCTTAAGGGGACAGGGTTCTGGAAACACCATATATTTT CASSLRGQGSGNTIYF
NA TRBD2 TRBJ2-7 TRBV5-3 TGTGCCAGAAGTTTCCTTACTAGCGGGCCCTACGAGCAGTACTTC CARSFLTSGPYEQYF
NA NA TRBJ2-3 TRBV5-4 TGTGCCAGCAGCTTGGATCCGGTGTACACAGATACGCAGTATTTT CASSLDPVYTDTQYF
many NA TRBJ1-3 TRBV6-5 TGTGCCAGCAGTACTGGAAACACCATATATTTT CASSTGNTIYF
NA NA TRBJ1-5 TRBV6-4 TGTGCCAGCAGTGACACCCGTGGCCAGCCCCAGCATTTT CASSDTRGQPQHF
NA NA TRBJ2-5 TRBV6-5 TGTGCCAGCAGTGGCGGACAAGGTCATCAAGAGACCCAGTACTTC CASSGGQGHQETQYF
many TRBD1 TRBJ1-2 TRBV25-1 TGTGCCAGCAGTGAGGGCCTGCAGGGGGCGAGGCGTGGCTACACCTTC CASSEGLQGARRGYTF
few NA TRBJ2-3 TRBV5-6 TGTGCCAGCAGCTTGTTTAAGGTTCGGAGCACAGATACGCAGTATTTT CASSLFKVRSTDTQYF
NA NA TRBJ1-1 TRBV5-1 TGCGCCAGCAGCTTGGAAAGGCTCACTGAAGCTTTCTTT CASSLERLTEAFF
NA NA TRBJ2-7 TRBV5-1 TGCGCCAGCACCACAGGAGGGGGCCAGGCATACGAGCAGTACTTC CASTTGGGQAYEQYF
few NA TRBJ1-4 TRBV9 TGTGCCAGCAGCCCCCCAGAAGCAACTAATGAAAAACTGTTTTTT CASSPPEATNEKLFF
NA NA TRBJ2-5 TRBV13 TGTGCCAGCAGCTTAGGCCCGGAGGGGTTAGGGGAGACCCAGTACTTC CASSLGPEGLGETQYF
NA NA TRBJ1-2 TRBV21-1 TGTGCCAGCAGCAATAGGGGTAGCAGGGGGCTATACTATGGCTACACCTTC CASSNRGSRGLYYGYTF
NA NA TRBJ1-5 TRBV29-1 TGCAGCGTTGGGAGAGGCAATCAGCCCCAGCATTTT CSVGRGNQPQHF
NA NA TRBJ2-3 TRBV4-3 TGCGCCAGCAGCCAAGGCCCGCTAGCGAGAACCAATTCACACACAGATACGCAGTATTTT CASSQGPLARTNSHTDTQYF
NA NA TRBJ2-1 TRBV30 TGTGCCTGGAGTAAATCGTCCCGTATCTCCTACAATGAGCAGTTCTTC CAWSKSSRISYNEQFF
NA TRBD1 TRBJ2-1 TRBV7-9 TGTGCCAGCATCCGCACCGGGACAGGGAACAATGAGCAGTTCTTC CASIRTGTGNNEQFF
NA TRBD1 TRBJ2-3 TRBV10-1 TGCGCCAGCAGTGAGAGGACAGGGAGCACAGATACGCAGTATTTT CASSERTGSTDTQYF
NA NA TRBJ2-1 TRBV7-2 TGTGCCAGCAGCGGGGACTTTTCCTACAATGAGCAGTTCTTC CASSGDFSYNEQFF
NA NA TRBJ1-6 TRBV5-6 TGTGCCAGCAGCTTGGGGACCGGGACAAGCTCTTACTCACCCCTCCACTTT CASSLGTGTSSYSPLHF
NA TRBD1 TRBJ2-7 TRBV9 TGTGCCAGCAGCGCCCGGCTCTCAGGGGGCCCCTCCTACGAGCAGTACTTC CASSARLSGGPSYEQYF
few NA TRBJ2-2 TRBV6-5 TGTGCCAGCAGTGACCCTTTGACCGGGGAGCTGTTTTTT CASSDPLTGELFF
NA NA TRBJ2-1 TRBV5-1 TGCGCCAGCAGCTTGGCCAGGTGGGGGACCCCTGAGGATGAGCAGTTCTTC CASSLARWGTPEDEQFF
NA TRBD2 TRBJ2-1 TRBV29-1 TGCAGCTCGATCCTGGGGGGGAGGAATGAGCAGTTCTTC CSSILGGRNEQFF
NA TRBD2 TRBJ2-5 TRBV18 TGTGCCAGCTCACCAAGCGAGGTATCTAGCGGGAGGGCTGTGAAAGAGACCCAGTACTTC CASSPSEVSSGRAVKETQYF
NA NA TRBJ1-5 TRBV6-1 TGTGCCAGCAGTGAACGAAGAGGGGGTAGCAATCAGCCCCAGCATTTT CASSERRGGSNQPQHF
NA NA TRBJ1-1 TRBV27 TGTGCCAGCAGTTTATCGATTGCAGGGTTGGACGCTTTCTTT CASSLSIAGLDAFF
few NA TRBJ1-1 TRBV5-1 TGCGCCAGCAGCTTGGAAGGGGCGCCTTCGAACACTGAAGCTTTCTTT CASSLEGAPSNTEAFF